These 3 T cell receptor beta chains were sequenced from one sample in a study of early T cells in non-severe SARS-CoV-2 infection. Using its own MiXCR run on the 5' RACE reads, TCRdb lists one record per CDR3 protein. Among tens of thousands of distinct CDR3 sequences listed, 4.5% to 7.5% were seen once. The sequenced material came from whole blood. These receptors came from an adult who was a healthcare worker with PCR-confirmed SARS-CoV-2 infection or an uninfected control (not recorded which).

This clonotype was recorded many times. The chain links TRBV6-5 to TRBJ1-1; a possible D gene is TRBD1 (6 bases). The CDR3 has 14 residues. Germline loops: CDR1 MNHEY, CDR2 SVGAGI. V lost 0 bases to trimming and J lost 4 bases, with 9 bases between them. The CDR3 region is CASSYSGGATEAFF. CDR3 bases: TGTGCCAGCAGTTACTCAGGGGGGGCCACTGAAGCTTTCTTT.

This clonotype was observed many times. This chain links TRBV10-3 with TRBJ1-5; 8 bases are a match to TRBD1. CDR1 and CDR2 (germline): ENHRY, SYGVKD. Losses at the gene ends were 6 bases for V and 0 bases for J; bases not matched to a gene: 4. The CDR3 totals 15 residues. CDR3: CAIRSQGDSNQPQHF. The CDR3, as DNA: TGTGCCATCAGGTCACAGGGGGATAGCAATCAGCCCCAGCATTTT.

This clonotype has at least ten counts. The V and J genes are TRBV7-2 and TRBJ2-4; TRBD1 aligns across 9 bases. J lost 1 base, V lost 4 bases, and 8 bases had no gene match. CDR3 size: 17 residues. The germline V gene encodes CDR1 SGHTA and CDR2 FQGNSA. The CDR3 here is CASSSSSGTGAKNIQYF. The CDR3 region has the DNA TGTGCCAGCAGCTCCAGTTCGGGGACAGGGGCCAAAAACATTCAGTACTTC.